This TCR beta chain was recorded in a study of blood T cells in healthy people across ages. The V end lost 1 base, the J end lost 5 bases, and 11 bases lay between the germline ends. CDR1 is DFQATT, CDR2 SNEGSKA, per germline (reference sequence). CDR3 size: 13 residues. Together with a sample-barcoded 5' primer, a J-beta primer mix was included in a second PCR lasting about 6 to 12 cycles. TCRdb reprocessed the 5' RACE reads with MiXCR, giving one entry per CDR3 protein. This sample has some 1,000,000 distinct CDR3 sequences; approximately 26% occur once, and the top ten carry about 0.8%. Another study also made use of these data, one on T cells of mothers and their children.

The gene calls are TRBV20-1 and TRBJ1-1; no firm D call. The sequenced sample consisted of blood. The TCR originated in a girl aged 2-10 years in good health. The CDR3 region is CSARGAGRTEAFF. The CDR3 bases are TGCAGTGCTAGAGGGGCAGGAAGGACTGAAGCTTTCTTT.